This T cell receptor beta chain was profiled in a study of shared clonotypes between healthy human individuals. The CDR3 has 14 residues. Germline-derived CDR1 and CDR2 are KGHSH and LQKENI. Trimming removed 6 bases at V and 7 bases at J, with 15 bases between. The test was conducted at deep level. Some clones are missing from TCRdb's copy, which holds only in-frame ones; the method was immunoSEQ multiplex PCR. The repertoire holds 2.3 million or so clones, with 93% as singletons. Nashville, Tennessee was home to all donors, who were Caucasian adults. The TCR was taken from a man aged 18-30 years in good health. Some clones in this sample may be carry-over from other donors' samples. The sample was naive CD4+ T cells from PBMCs. Subset meaning: CD45RA+ positively selected. J is TRBJ1-4 and V is TRBV18; weak D call: TRBD1 (6 bases). CDR3 loop: CASSGQYNSEKLFF. In DNA form, the CDR3 reads TGTGCCAGCTCCGGACAGTATAATAGTGAAAAACTGTTTTTT.